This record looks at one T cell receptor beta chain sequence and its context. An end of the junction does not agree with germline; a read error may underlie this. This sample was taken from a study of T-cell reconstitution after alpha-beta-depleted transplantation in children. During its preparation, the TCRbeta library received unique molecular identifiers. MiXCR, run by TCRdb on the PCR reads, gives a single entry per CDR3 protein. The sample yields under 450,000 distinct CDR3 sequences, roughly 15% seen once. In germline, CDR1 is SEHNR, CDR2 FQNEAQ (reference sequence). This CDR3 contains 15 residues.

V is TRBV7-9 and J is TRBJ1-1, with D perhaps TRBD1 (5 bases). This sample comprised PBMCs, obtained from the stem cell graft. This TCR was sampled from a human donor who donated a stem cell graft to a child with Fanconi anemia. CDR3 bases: TGTGCCAGCAGCCCCCCGGCAGGGCGGAACACAGAAGCTTTCTTT. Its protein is CASSPPAGRNTEAFF.